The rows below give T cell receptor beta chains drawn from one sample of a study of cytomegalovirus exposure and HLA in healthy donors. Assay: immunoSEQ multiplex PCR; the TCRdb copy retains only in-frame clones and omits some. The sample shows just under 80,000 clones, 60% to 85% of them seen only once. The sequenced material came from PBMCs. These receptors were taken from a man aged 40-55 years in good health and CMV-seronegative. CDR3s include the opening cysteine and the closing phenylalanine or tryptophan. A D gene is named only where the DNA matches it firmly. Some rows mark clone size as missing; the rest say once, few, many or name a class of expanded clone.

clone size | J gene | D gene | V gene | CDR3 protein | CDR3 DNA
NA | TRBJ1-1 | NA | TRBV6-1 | CASSEREGRGTEAFF | TGTGCCAGCAGTGAAAGGGAGGGGAGAGGCACTGAAGCTTTCTTT
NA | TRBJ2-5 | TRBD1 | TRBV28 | CASSHRQGKAKETQYF | TGTGCCAGCAGTCATAGACAGGGGAAGGCCAAAGAGACCCAGTACTTC
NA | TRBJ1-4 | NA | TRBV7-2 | CASSPPGATNEKLFF | TGTGCCAGCAGCCCCCCGGGGGCAACTAATGAAAAACTGTTTTTT
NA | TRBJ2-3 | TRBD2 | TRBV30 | CAWSKPGLGKDTQYF | TGTGCCTGGAGTAAGCCGGGACTAGGGAAAGATACGCAGTATTTT
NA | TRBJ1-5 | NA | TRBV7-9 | CASSLGSGRNQPQHF | TGTGCCAGCAGCTTAGGATCCGGGAGAAATCAGCCCCAGCATTTT
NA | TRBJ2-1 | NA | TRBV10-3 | CAISDLWSVGIGEQFF | TGTGCCATCAGTGATCTATGGTCGGTGGGCATTGGTGAGCAGTTCTTC
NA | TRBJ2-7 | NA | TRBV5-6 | CASSKTNYEQYF | TGTGCCAGCAGCAAGACTAACTACGAGCAGTACTTC
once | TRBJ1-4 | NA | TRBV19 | CASSIVQENEKLFF | TGTGCCAGTAGTATAGTACAAGAAAATGAAAAACTGTTTTTT
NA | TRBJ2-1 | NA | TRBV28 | CASSLGGANNEQFF | TGTGCCAGCAGTCTCGGGGGAGCGAACAATGAGCAGTTCTTC
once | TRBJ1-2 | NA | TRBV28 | CASRVGGYTF | TGTGCCAGTCGGGTTGGCGGCTACACCTTC
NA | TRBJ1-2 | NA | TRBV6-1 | CASTGQNYGYTF | TGTGCCAGCACCGGACAAAACTATGGCTACACCTTC
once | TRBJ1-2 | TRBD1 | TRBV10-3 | CAIRTGGDYGYTF | TGTGCCATTCGGACAGGGGGGGACTATGGCTACACCTTC
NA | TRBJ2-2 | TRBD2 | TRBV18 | CASSPRLADTGELFF | TGTGCCAGCTCACCAAGACTAGCGGACACCGGGGAGCTGTTTTTT
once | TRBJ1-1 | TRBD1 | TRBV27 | CASSPGTGNTEAFF | TGTGCCAGCAGTCCAGGGACAGGGAACACTGAAGCTTTCTTT
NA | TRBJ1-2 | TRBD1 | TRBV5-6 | CASSTDHRDRRYGYTF | TGTGCCAGCAGCACGGACCACCGGGACAGGCGATATGGCTACACCTTC
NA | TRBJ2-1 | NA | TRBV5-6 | CASSLEWGASELSYNEQFF | TGTGCCAGCAGCTTGGAATGGGGCGCCTCAGAACTTTCCTACAATGAGCAGTTCTTC
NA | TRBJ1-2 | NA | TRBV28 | CASSLPGLGYTF | TGTGCCAGCAGTTTACCAGGTCTGGGCTACACCTTC
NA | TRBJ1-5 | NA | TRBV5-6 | CASSLNGQNRRQPQHF | TGTGCCAGCAGCTTGAACGGACAGAATCGCCGTCAGCCCCAGCATTTT
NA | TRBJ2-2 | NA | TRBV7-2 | CASSLDRVSSNTGELFF | TGTGCCAGCAGCTTAGACAGGGTCAGCTCGAACACCGGGGAGCTGTTTTTT
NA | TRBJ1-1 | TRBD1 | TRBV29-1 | CSVRQGAEDTEAFF | TGCAGCGTTCGACAGGGGGCGGAGGACACTGAAGCTTTCTTT
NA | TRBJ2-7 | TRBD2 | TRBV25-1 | CASSSSGTYEQYF | TGTGCCAGCAGCAGTAGCGGGACCTACGAGCAGTACTTC
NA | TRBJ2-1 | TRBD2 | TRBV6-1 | CASTSGRGNEQFF | TGTGCCAGCACGAGTGGGAGGGGCAATGAGCAGTTCTTC
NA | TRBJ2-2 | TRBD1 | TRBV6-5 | CASSYTSGTGAGELFF | TGTGCCAGCAGTTACACCTCCGGGACAGGGGCCGGGGAGCTGTTTTTT
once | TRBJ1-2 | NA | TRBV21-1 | CASSKDRQKAPGYTF | TGTGCCAGCAGCAAAGATCGACAGAAAGCTCCTGGCTACACCTTC
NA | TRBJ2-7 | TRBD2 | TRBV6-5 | CASSSGTSLIGEQYF | TGTGCCAGCAGTTCCGGGACTAGCCTAATCGGCGAGCAGTACTTC
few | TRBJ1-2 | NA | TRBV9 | CASRDSTNYGYTF | TGTGCCAGCAGGGACAGTACTAACTATGGCTACACCTTC
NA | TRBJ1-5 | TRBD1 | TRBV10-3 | CATGTGESQPQHF | TGTGCCACCGGGACAGGGGAGTCTCAGCCCCAGCATTTT
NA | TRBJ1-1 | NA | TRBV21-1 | CASSKSPAGSTEAFF | TGTGCCAGCAGCAAATCCCCGGCGGGAAGCACTGAAGCTTTCTTT
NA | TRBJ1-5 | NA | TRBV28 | CASSQGGSNQPQHF | TGTGCCAGCAGCCAAGGCGGTAGCAATCAGCCCCAGCATTTT
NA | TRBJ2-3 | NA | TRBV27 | CASSLGTPPGVDTQYF | TGTGCCAGCAGTCTAGGGACTCCCCCTGGGGTTGATACGCAGTATTTT
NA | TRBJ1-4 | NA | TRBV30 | CAWKVGGEKLFF | TGTGCCTGGAAAGTAGGCGGAGAAAAACTGTTTTTT
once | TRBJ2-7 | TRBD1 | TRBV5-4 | CASSSTGMPYEQYF | TGTGCCAGCAGCTCGACAGGGATGCCCTACGAGCAGTACTTC
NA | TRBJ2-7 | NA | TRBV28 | CASRFRIGEQYF | TGTGCCAGCCGCTTCAGGATAGGCGAGCAGTACTTC
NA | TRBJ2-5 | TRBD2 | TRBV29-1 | CSGGTSGSGGETQYF | TGCAGCGGCGGGACTAGCGGGAGTGGGGGGGAGACCCAGTACTTC
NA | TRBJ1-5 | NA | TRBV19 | CASSMEQRSNQPQHF | TGTGCCAGTAGTATGGAGCAGCGTAGCAATCAGCCCCAGCATTTT
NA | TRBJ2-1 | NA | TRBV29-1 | CSLFSGEQFF | TGCAGCCTATTCTCGGGTGAGCAGTTCTTC
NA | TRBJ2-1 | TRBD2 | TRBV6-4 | CASSDSTGGSYNEQFF | TGTGCCAGCAGTGACTCGACCGGCGGGAGTTACAATGAGCAGTTCTTC
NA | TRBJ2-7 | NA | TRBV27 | CASGQLFDEQYF | TGTGCCAGCGGACAGCTTTTTGACGAGCAGTACTTC
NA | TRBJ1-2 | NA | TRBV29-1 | CSVGLAVNYGYTF | TGCAGCGTTGGACTCGCGGTCAACTATGGCTACACCTTC
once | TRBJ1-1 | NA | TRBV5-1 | CASSFFSGAQNTEAFF | TGCGCCAGCAGCTTCTTTTCAGGGGCTCAGAACACTGAAGCTTTCTTT
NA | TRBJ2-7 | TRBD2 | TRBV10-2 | CASSGRERELYEQYF | TGCGCCAGCAGTGGTCGGGAGCGGGAGCTGTACGAGCAGTACTTC
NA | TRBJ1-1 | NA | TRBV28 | CASLDSAREAFF | TGTGCCAGCCTAGACTCTGCCCGAGAGGCTTTCTTT